A single sample is the source of the 20 T cell receptor beta chains below, sequenced in a study of blood T cell repertoires in COVID-19. Measured with immunoSEQ multiplex PCR; TCRdb has only the in-frame clones, and not every one. Among 450,000 to 500,000 clones listed, approximately 85% were seen once. The sequenced material came from peripheral blood. The source is a human donor in a cohort sampled during active COVID-19.

The rearrangement links TRBV27 to TRBJ2-3, with D uncertain. CDR3 length: 15 residues. V was cut by 6 bases and J by 6 bases, with 19 bases left in between. The germline gives CDR1 MNHEY, CDR2 SMNVEV (reference sequence). The CDR3 here is CASSRDRMTPDTQYF. The CDR3 region has the DNA TGTGCCAGCAGCCGAGACCGAATGACACCGGATACGCAGTATTTT.

This chain links TRBV7-9 with TRBJ2-7, with TRBD2 matching 7 bases. V dropped 3 bases and J dropped 3; count of bases not matched to a gene: 2. This CDR3 contains 13 residues. Germline values: CDR1 SEHNR, CDR2 FQNEAQ (reference sequence). The chain's CDR3 is CASSLSGGYEQYF. The CDR3 DNA reads as TGTGCCAGCAGCTTGTCGGGAGGCTACGAGCAGTACTTC. The full variable domain, in which reference TRBV7-9 and TRBJ2-7 provide the parts outside the CDR3, is DTGVSQNPRHKITKRGQNVTFRCDPISEHNRLYWYRQTLGQGPEFLTYFQNEAQLEKSRLLSDRFSAERPKGSFSTLEIQRTEQGDSAMYLCASSLSGGYEQYFGPGTRLTVT.

The chain joins TRBV11-2 to TRBJ1-2, with 12 bases matching TRBD1. This CDR3 comprises 17 residues. Trimming at V came to 1 base and at J to 5 bases, leaving 8 bases not matched to a gene. The germline CDR1 and CDR2 sequences are SGHAT and FQNNGV. The CDR3 DNA sequence: TGTGCCAGCAGCTTAGCCTCCGGGACAGGGGGCGGGTATGGCTACACCTTC. Its protein product is CASSLASGTGGGYGYTF. Full variable domain (outside the CDR3, taken from reference TRBV11-2 and TRBJ1-2): EAGVAQSPRYKIIEKRQSVAFWCNPISGHATLYWYQQILGQGPKLLIQFQNNGVVDDSQLPKDRFSAERLKGVDSTLKIQPAKLEDSAVYLCASSLASGTGGGYGYTFGSGTRLTVV.

The genes are TRBV9 and TRBJ2-2; no clear D. Trimming took off 0 bases at V and 6 bases at J, with 12 bases between the two ends. The CDR3 has 15 amino acids. Per the germline V gene, CDR1 is SGDLS and CDR2 is YYNGEE. The DNA of the CDR3 is TGTGCCAGCAGCGTAGCGGGTAACTCCCCCGGGGAGCTGTTTTTT. Translation: CASSVAGNSPGELFF.

This chain connects TRBV30 to TRBJ1-1, with a possible D match to TRBD1 (5 bases). Trimming removed 7 bases at V and 9 bases at J, with 15 bases between. The CDR3 is 11 residues long. The germline V gene encodes CDR1 GTSNPN and CDR2 SVGIG (reference sequence). This CDR3 reads CASVGGVQAFF. CDR3 bases: TGTGCCTCCGTGGGAGGGGTCCAAGCTTTCTTT.

V usage is TRBV7-2 and J usage is TRBJ2-1, with a weak D call TRBD1 (5 bases). Per the germline V gene, CDR1 is SGHTA and CDR2 is FQGNSA. This CDR3 region has 13 residues. The germline V and J ends were trimmed by 3 bases and 4 bases, with 7 bases remaining between them. CDR3 nucleotides: TGTGCCAGCAGCTTGGGGCCGTACAATGAGCAGTTCTTC. Its translation is CASSLGPYNEQFF.

This clone was counted between two and nine times. J is TRBJ1-5 and V is TRBV19; 7 nucleotides line up with TRBD1. The CDR3 has 16 amino acids. Looked up from germline, CDR1 is LNHDA and CDR2 is SQIVND (reference sequence). V lost 7 bases to trimming and J lost 0 bases; unmatched junction nucleotides: 9. CDR3 region: CASTMGQGGSNQPQHF. In nucleotides, the CDR3 is TGTGCCAGTACCATGGGGCAGGGGGGTAGCAATCAGCCCCAGCATTTT.

About this clone: The junction shows a germline mismatch at one end, possibly a read error. The CDR3: CASSLGNLGVIYGYTF. The CDR3 bases are TGCGCCAGCAGTTTGGGAAATCTAGGGGTGATCTATGGCTACACCTTC. The rearrangement joins TRBV5-1 to TRBJ1-2; D is perhaps TRBD1 (5 bases). Germline V gene lookup returns CDR1 SGHRS and CDR2 YFSETQ. CDR3 length: 16 amino acids.

The chain is built from TRBV28 and TRBJ1-2, with 7 bases that match TRBD1. CDR3 length: 13 residues. J lost 0 bases, V lost 6 bases, and 1 base had no gene match. The germline CDR1 and CDR2 sequences are MDHEN and SYDVKM. The CDR3 DNA reads as TGTGCCAGCAGACAGGGGACTAACTATGGCTACACCTTC. Its translation: CASRQGTNYGYTF.

The chain combines TRBV30 with TRBJ2-1; possible D gene TRBD2, 6 bases. The CDR3 runs to 14 residues. CDR1 is GTSNPN, CDR2 SVGIG, per germline (reference sequence). With 8 bases removed from V and 7 bases from J, the gap between germline ends came to 21 bases. CDR3 DNA: TGTGCCGGGGGACCCGGGACTGCTACTAATGAGCAGTTCTTC. Its protein product is CAGGPGTATNEQFF. The entire variable domain, with the rest obtained from reference TRBV30 and TRBJ2-1, is as follows: SQTIHQWPATLVQPVGSPLSLECTVEGTSNPNLYWYRQAAGRGLQLLFYSVGIGQISSEVPQNLSASRPQDRQFILSSKKLLLSDSGFYLCAGGPGTATNEQFFGPGTRLTVL.

The chain uses TRBV7-3 and TRBJ2-3; D remains unclear. The CDR3 contains 16 residues. The germline gives CDR1 SGHTA, CDR2 FQGTGA. Trimming shortened V by 0 bases and J by 0 bases, and 10 bases separated the two germline ends. CDR3 bases: TGTGCCAGCAGCTTAACGAGTAGCCCGAGCACAGATACGCAGTATTTT. This translates into CASSLTSSPSTDTQYF.

This clone was recorded a few times. The CDR3 loop reads CASSFGQGNTIYF. Written as DNA, the CDR3 is TGTGCCAGCAGCTTCGGGCAGGGGAACACCATATATTTT. The genes are TRBV11-2 and TRBJ1-3, with D possibly matching TRBD1 (6 bases). The germline V gene has CDR1 SGHAT and CDR2 FQNNGV. Trimming took 3 bases from V and 7 from J, leaving 10 bases between them. The length of the CDR3 is 13 residues.

V and J are TRBV9 and TRBJ1-2; TRBD1 matches 7 bases. Trimming at V came to 0 bases and at J to 12 bases, leaving 11 bases not matched to a gene. There are 14 residues in the CDR3. Germline-derived CDR1 and CDR2 are SGDLS and YYNGEE. Here the CDR3 reads CASSVGTRQGEDTF. CDR3 in DNA: TGTGCCAGCAGCGTAGGTACGCGACAGGGTGAGGACACCTTC.

The chain is built from TRBV2 and TRBJ2-2; TRBD2 matches 9 bases. Germline CDR1 is SNHLY and CDR2 is FYNNEI. The CDR3 contains 15 residues. Unmatched junction bases numbered 5, after V lost 6 bases and J lost 3 bases. The CDR3, as DNA: TGTGCCAGCAGGGGACTAGCCGGCGACACCGGGGAGCTGTTTTTT. The encoded protein is CASRGLAGDTGELFF.

V and J are TRBV2 and TRBJ2-5; tentatively, D is TRBD1 (6 bases). CDR1 is SNHLY, CDR2 FYNNEI, per germline. The CDR3 sequence is 13 residues long. V was trimmed by 6 bases and J by 2 bases, leaving 10 bases between them. CDR3 bases: TGTGCCAGCAGCCCCAGGGGACAAGAGACCCAGTACTTC. Translated: CASSPRGQETQYF. Full variable domain (missing parts from reference TRBV2 and TRBJ2-5): EPEVTQTPSHQVTQMGQEVILRCVPISNHLYFYWYRQILGQKVEFLVSFYNNEISEKSEIFDDQFSVERPDGSNFTLKIRSTKLEDSAMYFCASSPRGQETQYFGPGTRLLVL.

Only a few counts were recorded for this clone. The chain carries TRBV20-1 and TRBJ1-1; no clear D gene. There are 12 residues in the CDR3. Germline-derived CDR1 and CDR2 are DFQATT and SNEGSKA (reference sequence). The V end lost 3 bases, the J end lost 5 bases, and 10 bases lay between the germline ends. The CDR3 DNA reads TGCAGTGCTAGTTTAGGGAGGACTGAAGCTTTCTTT. Translated, it gives CSASLGRTEAFF.

The chain employs TRBV29-1 and TRBJ2-7, with TRBD2 matching 8 bases. The V gene's germline CDR1 is SQVTM and CDR2 ANQGSEA. The CDR3 is 15 amino acids. The V gene end was trimmed by 3 bases and the J gene end by 5 bases; junction bases not matched to a gene: 12. The CDR3 region has the DNA TGCAGCGTTGACGGGGCAGCGGGAGCCGGCGACGAGCAGTACTTC. This sequence encodes CSVDGAAGAGDEQYF.

The chain combines TRBV29-1 with TRBJ2-4; 8 nucleotides agree with TRBD1. Germline V gene lookup returns CDR1 SQVTM and CDR2 ANQGSEA. V was clipped by 3 bases and J by 4 bases; unmatched bases: 2. CDR3 size: 13 residues. The CDR3 loop reads CSVEGTGKNIQYF. In DNA form, the CDR3 reads TGCAGCGTTGAGGGGACAGGTAAAAACATTCAGTACTTC.

The V and J genes are TRBV7-2 and TRBJ2-3; 9 bases are shared with TRBD2. Germline CDR1 is SGHTA and CDR2 is FQGNSA. The V and J ends lost 5 bases and 5 bases, in that order; junction bases with no gene match: 8. The CDR3 sequence is 15 residues long. CDR3: CASSVVSGSLDTQYF. In DNA, the CDR3 is TGTGCCAGCAGCGTGGTTAGCGGGAGCCTAGATACGCAGTATTTT.

The chain carries TRBV5-1 and TRBJ2-2, with 10 positions matching TRBD2. J lost 2 bases, V lost 4 bases, and 5 bases had no gene match. The CDR3 covers 16 residues. CDR1 is SGHRS, CDR2 YFSETQ, per germline. DNA of the CDR3: TGCGCCAGCAGCCGCACTAGCGGGACTAACACCGGGGAGCTGTTTTTT. Translating it yields CASSRTSGTNTGELFF.